The rows below give T cell receptor beta chains drawn from one sample of a study of cytomegalovirus exposure and HLA in healthy donors. Libraries were prepared by immunoSEQ multiplex PCR; TCRdb keeps only in-frame clonotypes and omits some of them. The repertoire includes about 150,000 clones, more than 65% of them detected once, and around 6.5% sits in the top ten. The sequencing sample was made of PBMCs. The source is a man aged 45-60 years in good health and CMV-seropositive. CDR3s include the opening cysteine and the closing phenylalanine or tryptophan. Fields, in order: CDR3 length, clone size, D gene, J gene, V gene, CDR3 protein, CDR3 DNA. D genes are given only for firm matches. Size tells how often a clone was seen (once, few, many) or the class of an expanded clone, and some rows leave it out.

CDR3 length: 15; clone size: once; D gene: -; J gene: TRBJ2-2; V gene: TRBV7-6; CDR3 protein: CASSLGASNTGELFF; CDR3 DNA: TGTGCCAGCAGCTTAGGAGCGTCGAACACCGGGGAGCTGTTTTTT
CDR3 length: 14; clone size: -; D gene: -; J gene: TRBJ1-2; V gene: TRBV30; CDR3 protein: CAWSGDSGFYGYTF; CDR3 DNA: TGTGCCTGGAGTGGAGACTCCGGCTTCTATGGCTACACCTTC
CDR3 length: 15; clone size: -; D gene: -; J gene: TRBJ1-3; V gene: TRBV5-4; CDR3 protein: CASSLGQGGGNTIYF; CDR3 DNA: TGTGCCAGCAGCTTGGGTCAGGGTGGGGGAAACACCATATATTTT
CDR3 length: 15; clone size: -; D gene: -; J gene: TRBJ2-5; V gene: TRBV6-5; CDR3 protein: CASSYSNGVQETQYF; CDR3 DNA: TGTGCCAGCAGTTACTCGAACGGGGTGCAAGAGACCCAGTACTTC
CDR3 length: 15; clone size: -; D gene: -; J gene: TRBJ1-6; V gene: TRBV6-1; CDR3 protein: CASREGRYRNSPLHF; CDR3 DNA: TGTGCCAGCAGGGAGGGGCGTTATAGGAATTCACCCCTCCACTTT
CDR3 length: 17; clone size: -; D gene: -; J gene: TRBJ2-6; V gene: TRBV2; CDR3 protein: CASSEAREVYGANVLTF; CDR3 DNA: TGTGCCAGCAGTGAAGCCAGGGAGGTGTACGGGGCCAACGTCCTGACTTTC
CDR3 length: 15; clone size: -; D gene: -; J gene: TRBJ2-5; V gene: TRBV7-2; CDR3 protein: CASSLAGEVQETQYF; CDR3 DNA: TGTGCCAGCAGCTTAGCGGGGGAGGTCCAAGAGACCCAGTACTTC
CDR3 length: 14; clone size: -; D gene: TRBD2; J gene: TRBJ2-1; V gene: TRBV13; CDR3 protein: CASSAGTSLNEQFF; CDR3 DNA: TGTGCCAGCAGCGCGGGGACTAGCCTCAATGAGCAGTTCTTC
CDR3 length: 13; clone size: -; D gene: -; J gene: TRBJ2-3; V gene: TRBV6-4; CDR3 protein: CASSAGGTDTQYF; CDR3 DNA: TGTGCCAGCAGTGCGGGGGGCACAGATACGCAGTATTTT
CDR3 length: 13; clone size: few; D gene: -; J gene: TRBJ1-5; V gene: TRBV19; CDR3 protein: CASSIDLDQPQHF; CDR3 DNA: TGTGCCAGTAGTATAGATCTCGATCAGCCCCAGCATTTT
CDR3 length: 15; clone size: few; D gene: -; J gene: TRBJ1-6; V gene: TRBV6-6; CDR3 protein: CASRGSRGGNSPLHF; CDR3 DNA: TGTGCCAGCAGGGGGTCTCGGGGGGGAAATTCACCCCTCCACTTT
CDR3 length: 13; clone size: -; D gene: -; J gene: TRBJ1-1; V gene: TRBV5-1; CDR3 protein: CASSPTALIEAFF; CDR3 DNA: TGCGCCAGCAGCCCCACAGCTCTTATTGAAGCTTTCTTT
CDR3 length: 15; clone size: -; D gene: -; J gene: TRBJ2-3; V gene: TRBV2; CDR3 protein: CASSGDKAYTDTQYF; CDR3 DNA: TGTGCCAGCAGCGGGGACAAGGCCTACACAGATACGCAGTATTTT
CDR3 length: 16; clone size: -; D gene: -; J gene: TRBJ1-5; V gene: TRBV2; CDR3 protein: CASSLGTGLNNQPQHF; CDR3 DNA: TGTGCCAGCAGCCTAGGGACGGGACTTAACAATCAGCCCCAGCATTTT
CDR3 length: 16; clone size: few; D gene: TRBD2; J gene: TRBJ2-2; V gene: TRBV28; CDR3 protein: CASSLGGRAGTGELFF; CDR3 DNA: TGTGCCAGCAGTTTGGGCGGGAGGGCCGGGACCGGGGAGCTGTTTTTT
CDR3 length: 11; clone size: -; D gene: -; J gene: TRBJ1-2; V gene: TRBV5-6; CDR3 protein: CASSFSGGYTF; CDR3 DNA: TGTGCCAGCAGCTTTAGTGGTGGCTACACCTTC
CDR3 length: 13; clone size: -; D gene: TRBD1; J gene: TRBJ1-2; V gene: TRBV10-3; CDR3 protein: CATGTGGDYGYTF; CDR3 DNA: TGTGCCACCGGGACAGGGGGCGACTATGGCTACACCTTC
CDR3 length: 15; clone size: -; D gene: TRBD2; J gene: TRBJ2-7; V gene: TRBV28; CDR3 protein: CASSQAGTTSYEQYF; CDR3 DNA: TGTGCCAGCAGTCAAGCGGGAACGACCTCCTACGAGCAGTACTTC
CDR3 length: 15; clone size: -; D gene: -; J gene: TRBJ2-3; V gene: TRBV28; CDR3 protein: CASSTPWGPWDTQYF; CDR3 DNA: TGTGCCAGCAGTACACCCTGGGGCCCGTGGGATACGCAGTATTTT
CDR3 length: 16; clone size: -; D gene: TRBD2; J gene: TRBJ2-1; V gene: TRBV5-1; CDR3 protein: CASSPLAGGGGGEQFF; CDR3 DNA: TGCGCCAGCAGCCCACTAGCGGGAGGAGGTGGCGGTGAGCAGTTCTTC
CDR3 length: 15; clone size: few; D gene: -; J gene: TRBJ2-1; V gene: TRBV7-9; CDR3 protein: CSSSLGAVTYNEQFF; CDR3 DNA: TGTTCCAGCAGCTTAGGGGCAGTTACCTACAATGAGCAGTTCTTC
CDR3 length: 15; clone size: -; D gene: TRBD2; J gene: TRBJ2-7; V gene: TRBV5-1; CDR3 protein: CASSLASSGNYEQYF; CDR3 DNA: TGCGCCAGCAGCTTGGCGTCTAGCGGGAACTACGAGCAGTACTTC
CDR3 length: 16; clone size: -; D gene: -; J gene: TRBJ1-2; V gene: TRBV11-2; CDR3 protein: CASSAMDQGRGYGYTF; CDR3 DNA: TGTGCCAGCAGCGCGATGGACCAGGGGAGGGGTTATGGCTACACCTTC
CDR3 length: 13; clone size: -; D gene: -; J gene: TRBJ2-7; V gene: TRBV10-3; CDR3 protein: CAISEKQFYEQYF; CDR3 DNA: TGTGCCATCAGTGAGAAACAGTTCTACGAGCAGTACTTC
CDR3 length: 13; clone size: -; D gene: -; J gene: TRBJ1-1; V gene: TRBV6-1; CDR3 protein: CASSETRTGEAFF; CDR3 DNA: TGTGCCAGCAGTGAAACCAGGACTGGTGAAGCTTTCTTT
CDR3 length: 16; clone size: -; D gene: TRBD2; J gene: TRBJ2-7; V gene: TRBV5-1; CDR3 protein: CASSSLADLSSYEQYF; CDR3 DNA: TGCGCCAGCAGCTCCCTAGCGGACTTGAGCTCCTACGAGCAGTACTTC
CDR3 length: 13; clone size: -; D gene: TRBD1; J gene: TRBJ2-7; V gene: TRBV5-1; CDR3 protein: CASSSGQPYEQYF; CDR3 DNA: TGCGCCAGCAGCTCGGGACAGCCCTACGAGCAGTACTTC
CDR3 length: 14; clone size: -; D gene: -; J gene: TRBJ2-5; V gene: TRBV18; CDR3 protein: CASSPPSRQETQYF; CDR3 DNA: TGTGCCAGCTCACCACCTAGCCGTCAAGAGACCCAGTACTTC
CDR3 length: 13; clone size: -; D gene: -; J gene: TRBJ1-2; V gene: TRBV5-1; CDR3 protein: CASREGVDYGYTF; CDR3 DNA: TGCGCCAGCAGGGAAGGGGTTGACTATGGCTACACCTTC
CDR3 length: 13; clone size: once; D gene: -; J gene: TRBJ1-2; V gene: TRBV28; CDR3 protein: CASSLVTNYGYTF; CDR3 DNA: TGTGCCAGCAGTTTAGTTACTAACTATGGCTACACCTTC
CDR3 length: 15; clone size: -; D gene: -; J gene: TRBJ2-7; V gene: TRBV5-6; CDR3 protein: CASSSAKRGTDEQYF; CDR3 DNA: TGTGCCAGCAGCTCAGCGAAACGGGGAACGGACGAGCAGTACTTC
CDR3 length: 11; clone size: -; D gene: TRBD1; J gene: TRBJ2-1; V gene: TRBV20-1; CDR3 protein: CSARGDREQFF; CDR3 DNA: TGCAGTGCTAGGGGGGACAGGGAGCAGTTCTTC
CDR3 length: 14; clone size: -; D gene: TRBD1; J gene: TRBJ2-1; V gene: TRBV5-4; CDR3 protein: CASGGQGGYNEQFF; CDR3 DNA: TGTGCCAGCGGTGGACAGGGTGGCTACAATGAGCAGTTCTTC
CDR3 length: 13; clone size: -; D gene: -; J gene: TRBJ1-2; V gene: TRBV11-3; CDR3 protein: CASSYQVDYGYTF; CDR3 DNA: TGTGCCAGCAGCTATCAGGTTGACTATGGCTACACCTTC
CDR3 length: 13; clone size: -; D gene: TRBD1; J gene: TRBJ2-1; V gene: TRBV5-1; CDR3 protein: CASSQGDYNEQFF; CDR3 DNA: TGCGCCAGCAGTCAGGGGGACTACAATGAGCAGTTCTTC